The clone carrying this TCR beta chain showed up many times. Its target is unknown. TCRdb re-derived calls from the 5' RACE reads in MiXCR, one entry per CDR3 protein. The repertoire holds approximately 58,000 distinct CDR3 sequences, 9.5% to 13% seen once, with roughly 10% in the top ten. The germline gives CDR1 LNHDA, CDR2 SQIVND (reference sequence). Trimming pared 5 bases from V and 5 bases from J, leaving 15 bases between. CDR3 length: 14 residues. These data belong to a study of early T cells in non-severe SARS-CoV-2 infection. The study's findings and limits: Matching results from VDJdb favored anti-spike CD8 responses, leaving private and CD4 specificities undetected.

The chain uses TRBV19 and TRBJ1-1; no definite D call. Material for sequencing was whole blood. This receptor was taken from an adult who was a healthcare worker with PCR-confirmed SARS-CoV-2 infection or an uninfected control (not recorded which). The CDR3 DNA reads as TGTGCCAGTAGTCCGACATGGGTAGGGACTGAAGCTTTCTTT. Translation gives CASSPTWVGTEAFF.